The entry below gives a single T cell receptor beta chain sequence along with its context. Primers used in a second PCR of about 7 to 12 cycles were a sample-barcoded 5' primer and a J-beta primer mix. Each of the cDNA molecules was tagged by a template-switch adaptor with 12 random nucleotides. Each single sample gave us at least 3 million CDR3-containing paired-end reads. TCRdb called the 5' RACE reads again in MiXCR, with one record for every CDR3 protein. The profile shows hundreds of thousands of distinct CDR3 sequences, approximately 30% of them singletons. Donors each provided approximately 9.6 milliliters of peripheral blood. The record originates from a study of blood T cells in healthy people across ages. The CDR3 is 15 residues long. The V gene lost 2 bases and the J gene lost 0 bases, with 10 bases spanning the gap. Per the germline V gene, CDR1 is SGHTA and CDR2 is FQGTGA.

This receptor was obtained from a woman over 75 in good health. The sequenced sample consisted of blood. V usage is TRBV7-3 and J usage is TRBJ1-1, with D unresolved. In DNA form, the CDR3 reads TGTGCCAGCAGCTTACCGGCAGAGATGAACACTGAAGCTTTCTTT. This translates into CASSLPAEMNTEAFF.